This is a list of T cell receptor beta chains from one sample in a study of CD8+ T cells in alopecia areata. Sequencing used immunoSEQ multiplex PCR; TCRdb keeps in-frame clones, though not all of them. The table shows more than 150,000 clones, with roughly 46% occurring only once. The material sequenced was CD8+ T cells sorted from blood, taken at approximately week 51, from a patient treated with tofacitinib. The receptors originated from a human donor with alopecia areata. Each CDR3 is given with its conserved first and last residue. Each record gives: D gene, J gene, clone size, V gene, CDR3 DNA, CDR3 protein. D genes are given only for firm matches. The listing skips clone size in some rows; elsewhere it reads once, few, many or a size class.

D: -
J: TRBJ2-1
size: -
V: TRBV5-6
DNA: TGTGCCAGCAGCCTCGGTATGGGGAGCCGCTCCTACAATGAGCAGTTCTTC
CDR3: CASSLGMGSRSYNEQFF

D: TRBD1
J: TRBJ2-3
size: -
V: TRBV30
DNA: TGTGCCTTGGGGACAGGGGAATTAATCGGCACAGATACGCAGTATTTT
CDR3: CALGTGELIGTDTQYF

D: TRBD2
J: TRBJ2-1
size: -
V: TRBV5-1
DNA: TGCGCCAGCAGCTTGGGACTAGCGGGGGGCCATTACAATGAGCAGTTCTTC
CDR3: CASSLGLAGGHYNEQFF

D: -
J: TRBJ1-1
size: -
V: TRBV25-1
DNA: TGTGCCAGCAGCCATCAGTGGACTGAAGCTTTCTTT
CDR3: CASSHQWTEAFF

D: -
J: TRBJ2-2
size: -
V: TRBV15
DNA: TGTGCCACACTAGAGGGGCTGGAGGGGACCGGGGAGCTGTTTTTT
CDR3: CATLEGLEGTGELFF

D: TRBD1
J: TRBJ1-5
size: -
V: TRBV5-6
DNA: TGTGCCAGCAGCAGTAAACAGGGGGCTGTTGGTCAGCCCCAGCATTTT
CDR3: CASSSKQGAVGQPQHF

D: -
J: TRBJ2-3
size: few
V: TRBV29-1
DNA: TGCAGCGGGAGCACAGGGATAGGCACAGATACGCAGTATTTT
CDR3: CSGSTGIGTDTQYF

D: TRBD1
J: TRBJ2-7
size: -
V: TRBV7-2
DNA: TGTGCCAGCAGCTTAGCGAGGCGGGACAGGGTCCCCTACGAGCAGTACTTC
CDR3: CASSLARRDRVPYEQYF

D: -
J: TRBJ1-2
size: -
V: TRBV6-5
DNA: TGTGCCAGCAGTTACGGTTCTGGCTACACCTTC
CDR3: CASSYGSGYTF

D: -
J: TRBJ2-7
size: -
V: TRBV5-6
DNA: TGTGCCAGCAGCTGGGGTGATGGTTACGAGCAGTACTTC
CDR3: CASSWGDGYEQYF

D: -
J: TRBJ2-7
size: few
V: TRBV27
DNA: TGTGCCAGCAGTTTATCGGACGCCAACGAGCAGTACTTC
CDR3: CASSLSDANEQYF

D: -
J: TRBJ1-6
size: once
V: TRBV25-1
DNA: TGTGCCAGCAGTGGGACGGATAATTCACCCCTCCACTTT
CDR3: CASSGTDNSPLHF